The text below deals with one TCR beta chain. Its specificity is unknown. The data originate from a study of T cells expressing NK-cell markers. Study-wide findings and caveats: Once again these clonotypes came out on top in the CD3+CD56-NKG2C+ fraction of a few donors. As a fraction of CD8+ T cells, dominant NKG2C+ clonotypes reached roughly 1.0-7.5% in six donors.

The CDR3 is 14 residues long. Germline V CDR1 and CDR2: MNHEY, SVGAGI. TCRdb reprocessed the 5' RACE reads, keeping one entry per CDR3 protein, no DNA. In all, the sample yields about 390,000 distinct CDR3 sequences. Sequenced material: blood T cells: a sorted CD56 or NKG2C T cell subset, CD4+ or CD8+ T cells, or bulk PBMC T cells (not recorded which). The J gene is TRBJ1-2, the V gene TRBV6-5; the D call from TCRdb, TRBD1, cannot be confirmed without DNA. This TCR was recovered from a woman aged 50 to 60 in good health. The CDR3 loop is CASRNRAASYGYTF.